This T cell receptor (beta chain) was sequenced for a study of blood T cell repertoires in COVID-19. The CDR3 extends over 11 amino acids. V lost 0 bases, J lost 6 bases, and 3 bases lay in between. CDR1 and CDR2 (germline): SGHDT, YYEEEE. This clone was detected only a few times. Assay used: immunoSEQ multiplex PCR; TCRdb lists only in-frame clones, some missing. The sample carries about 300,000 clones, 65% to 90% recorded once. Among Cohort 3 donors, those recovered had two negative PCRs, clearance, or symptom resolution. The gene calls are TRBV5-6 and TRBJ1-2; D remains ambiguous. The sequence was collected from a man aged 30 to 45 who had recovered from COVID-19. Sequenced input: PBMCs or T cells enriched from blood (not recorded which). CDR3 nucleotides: TGTGCCAGCAGCTTGGGGCATGGCTACACCTTC. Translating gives CASSLGHGYTF. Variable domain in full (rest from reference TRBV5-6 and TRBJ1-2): DAGVTQSPTHLIKTRGQQVTLRCSPKSGHDTVSWYQQALGQGPQFIFQYYEEEERQRGNFPDRFSGHQFPNYSSELNVNALLLGDSALYLCASSLGHGYTFGSGTRLTVV.